Sequencing of this TCR beta chain was carried out in a study of blood T cell repertoires in COVID-19 (dated by TCRdb to about 2020). About the investigation overall: Samples covering the acute and convalescent phases of COVID-19 were provided by collaborators in the United States, Italy and Spain. Where available, HLA class I and class II types were obtained from metadata supplied by the sample provider rather than from assay-based typing. Deeply sampled blood TCRbeta repertoires from subjects exposed to, actively infected with, or recovered from COVID-19 were included in the dataset. A de-identified subject ID, COVID-19 status, age in years and sex were almost always included in the sample metadata. The repertoires were released in a freely available public database intended as a resource for research on the immune response to SARS-CoV-2. The prospective study material was composed of cDNA or gDNA derived from T cells, B-cell-depleted T cells, or PBMCs. The samples were drawn from two sources: the first 160 participants of the ongoing ImmuneRACE study, and approximately 1,300 subjects contributed by 6 global collaborators. Points the paper makes about the study in general: The quantity of clinical and demographic metadata differed by source and by participant and was supplied without curation.

This clone was picked up one time. No cognate antigen has been identified for it. Base-call qualities are not available, and no considerably larger clone is one nucleotide away. Collaborating institutions collected whole blood in K2EDTA tubes following their own protocols. Collaborator samples were shipped for TCRbeta analysis as frozen whole blood, isolated PBMCs, or DNA extracted from either sample type. TCRbeta CDR3 regions were amplified from genomic DNA using the immunoSEQ Assay, a bias-controlled multiplex PCR. Under the source paper's analysis protocol: The number of nucleated cells in each sample was estimated by amplification of reference gene primers within the assay. To quantify the absolute abundance of each unique TCRbeta CDR3 rearrangement, sequence reads were collapsed and filtered. For each sample, productive Simpson clonality was calculated as the square root of Simpson's diversity index over productive rearrangements. Imported from immuneACCESS, the table was reduced by TCRdb to in-frame sequences with V and J called. These copies leave out some clones; in studies compared against another copy, an unresolved V gene accounts for under half, and the cause of the remainder is not known. The V and J calls and the clone size are those of that table, but D and trimming were determined from the DNA. This sample is represented by over 110,000 clones; around 89% of them were singletons. The biggest ten clones account for more than 25% of the sample.

The CDR3 covers 15 residues, taking in both the cysteine and the phenylalanine. Of the read, only the CDR3 DNA is kept; its 45 bases are in frame from base 1. V is pruned by 5 bases and J by 5 bases, leaving 8 bases of the junction without a gene match. CDR1 and CDR2, per the germline V gene (reference sequence), are SEHNR and FQNEAQ. Recombination joined TRBV7-9 with TRBJ2-2, and TRBD1 aligns with 7 junction nucleotides. The sample consisted of peripheral blood. The receptor comes from a human donor in a cohort sampled during active COVID-19. At the DNA level, the sequence is TGTGCCAGCAGCGCGACAGGGTTTAATACCGGGGAGCTGTTTTTT. Translation gives CASSATGFNTGELFF.